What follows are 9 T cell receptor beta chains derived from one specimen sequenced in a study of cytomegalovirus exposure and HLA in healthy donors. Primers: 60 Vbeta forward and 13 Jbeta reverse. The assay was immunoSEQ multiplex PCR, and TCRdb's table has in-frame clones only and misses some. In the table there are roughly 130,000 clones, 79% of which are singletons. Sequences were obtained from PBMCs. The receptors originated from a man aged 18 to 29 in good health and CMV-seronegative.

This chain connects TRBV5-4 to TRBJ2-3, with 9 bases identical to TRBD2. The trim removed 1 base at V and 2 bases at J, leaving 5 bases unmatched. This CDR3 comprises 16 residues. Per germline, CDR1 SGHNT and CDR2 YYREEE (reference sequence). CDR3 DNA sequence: TGTGCCAGCAGCTTGCGAGCTAGCGGGAACACAGATACGCAGTATTTT. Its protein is CASSLRASGNTDTQYF.

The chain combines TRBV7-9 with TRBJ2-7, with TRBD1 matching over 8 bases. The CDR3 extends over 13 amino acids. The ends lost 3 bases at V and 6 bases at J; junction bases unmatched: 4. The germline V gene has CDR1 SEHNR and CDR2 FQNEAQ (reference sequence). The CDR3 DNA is TGTGCCAGCAGCTTGACAGGGGATTTCGAGCAGTACGTC. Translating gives CASSLTGDFEQYV.

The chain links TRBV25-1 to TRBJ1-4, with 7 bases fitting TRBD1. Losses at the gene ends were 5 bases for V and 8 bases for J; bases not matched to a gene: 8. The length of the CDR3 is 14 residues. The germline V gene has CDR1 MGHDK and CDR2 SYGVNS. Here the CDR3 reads CASSPGGAREKLFF. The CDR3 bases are TGTGCCAGCAGTCCAGGGGGTGCTCGGGAAAAACTGTTTTTT.

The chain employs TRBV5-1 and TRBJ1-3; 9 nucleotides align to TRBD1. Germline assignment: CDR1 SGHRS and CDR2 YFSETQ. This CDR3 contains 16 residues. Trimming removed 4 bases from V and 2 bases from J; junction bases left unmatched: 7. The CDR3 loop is CASSPPRTGAGNTIYF. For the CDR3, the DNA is TGCGCCAGCAGCCCTCCCCGGACAGGGGCTGGAAACACCATATATTTT.

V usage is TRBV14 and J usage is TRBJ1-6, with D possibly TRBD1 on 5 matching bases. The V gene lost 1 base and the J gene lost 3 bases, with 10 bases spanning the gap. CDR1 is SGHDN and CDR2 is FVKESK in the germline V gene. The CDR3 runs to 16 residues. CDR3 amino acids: CASSQVRASYNSPLHF. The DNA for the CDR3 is TGTGCCAGCAGCCAAGTCAGGGCTAGCTATAATTCACCCCTCCACTTT. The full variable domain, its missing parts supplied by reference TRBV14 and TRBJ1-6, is EAGVTQFPSHSVIEKGQTVTLRCDPISGHDNLYWYRRVMGKEIKFLLHFVKESKQDESGMPNNRFLAERTGGTYSTLKVQPAELEDSGVYFCASSQVRASYNSPLHFGNGTRLTVT.

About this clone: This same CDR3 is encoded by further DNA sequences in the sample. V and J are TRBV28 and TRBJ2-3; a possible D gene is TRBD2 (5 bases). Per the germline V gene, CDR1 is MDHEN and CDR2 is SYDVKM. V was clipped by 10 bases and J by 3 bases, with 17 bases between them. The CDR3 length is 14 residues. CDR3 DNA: TGTGCCATCGACGAGGGTACTAGTACAGATACGCAGTATTTT. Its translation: CAIDEGTSTDTQYF.

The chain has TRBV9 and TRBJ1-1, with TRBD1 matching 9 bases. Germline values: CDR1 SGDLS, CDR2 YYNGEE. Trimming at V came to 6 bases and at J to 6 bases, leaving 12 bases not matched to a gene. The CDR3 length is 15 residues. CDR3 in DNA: TGTGCCAGCACCCCAGGGGACAGGGATTACGCTGAAGCTTTCTTT. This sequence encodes CASTPGDRDYAEAFF.

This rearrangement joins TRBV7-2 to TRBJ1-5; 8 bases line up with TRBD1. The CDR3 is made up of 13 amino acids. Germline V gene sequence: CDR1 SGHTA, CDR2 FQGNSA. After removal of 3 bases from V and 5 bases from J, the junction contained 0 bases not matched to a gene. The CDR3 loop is CASSFRGHQPQHF. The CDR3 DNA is TGTGCCAGCAGCTTCAGGGGGCATCAGCCCCAGCATTTT.

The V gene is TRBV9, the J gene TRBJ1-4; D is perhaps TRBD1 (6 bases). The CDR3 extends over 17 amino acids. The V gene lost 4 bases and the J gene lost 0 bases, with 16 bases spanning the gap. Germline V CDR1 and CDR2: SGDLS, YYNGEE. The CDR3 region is CASSFGGGRTTNEKLFF. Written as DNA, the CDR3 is TGTGCCAGCAGCTTCGGGGGGGGGCGAACAACTAATGAAAAACTGTTTTTT.